This T cell receptor beta chain is drawn from a study of T cells expressing NK-cell markers. Study-level background: According to the study, TCR beta repertoires originated from sorted CD3+CD56+NKG2C+, CD3+CD56+NKG2C- and CD3+CD56-NKG2C+ T cells. Study conclusions and caveats: In several donors, dominant clonotypes made up 28.3-60.1% of CD3+CD56-NKG2C+ cells. Of the CD8+ T cell pool in roughly six donors, roughly 1.0-8% was accounted for by dominant NKG2C+ clonotypes.

Germline-derived CDR1 and CDR2 are SGHVS and FNYEAQ. The CDR3 contains 16 residues. As the method of synthesis, 5'RACE template switching with UMIs yielded TCR beta cDNA. TCRdb re-called the 5' RACE reads, yielding one record per CDR3 amino acid sequence without DNA. Its table lists 400,000 or so distinct CDR3 sequences. For this clonotype: Its antigen is undetermined.

The V call is TRBV7-6, the J call TRBJ2-5; TCRdb reports TRBD2, a call that lacks DNA to check it against. This clonotype was sampled from a woman aged 50 to 60 in good health. Material: blood T cells: a sorted CD56 or NKG2C T cell subset, CD4+ or CD8+ T cells, or bulk PBMC T cells (not recorded which). The chain's CDR3 is CASSVGVGLEEETQYF.